These 11 T cell receptor beta chains came from one sample sequenced in a study of PD-L1 blockade in urothelial cancer. The method was immunoSEQ multiplex PCR; TCRdb's version includes in-frame clones alone and lacks a portion of them. The data show 30,000 or so clones, roughly 80% seen once. Sequenced material: PBMCs, taken around atezolizumab (anti-PD-L1) treatment. These receptors came from a man between 45 and 60 years old with urothelial cancer.

CDR3 region: CASKEDVTEAFF. CDR3 DNA sequence: TGTGCCAGCAAGGAGGATGTCACTGAAGCTTTCTTT. The chain recombines TRBV7-9 with TRBJ1-1, with D unresolved. V dropped 7 bases and J dropped 4 bases, with 10 bases sitting between them. Germline V gene lookup returns CDR1 SEHNR and CDR2 FQNEAQ (reference sequence). The CDR3 sequence is 12 residues long.

CDR3 sequence (DNA): TGTGCCAGTACCCCAGGGGCTGGAAACACCATATATTTT. It is translated as CASTPGAGNTIYF. The chain couples TRBV19 to TRBJ1-3; D might be TRBD1 (6 bases). There are 13 residues in the CDR3. Germline lookup yields CDR1 LNHDA and CDR2 SQIVND (reference sequence). Trimming removed 7 bases at V and 2 bases at J, with 9 bases between.

The chain carries TRBV6-5 and TRBJ2-7, with TRBD2 matching 7 bases. The V gene end was trimmed by 6 bases and the J gene end by 7 bases; junction bases not matched to a gene: 9. The CDR3 sequence is 13 residues long. The germline V gene encodes CDR1 MNHEY and CDR2 SVGAGI. The CDR3 spells CASRLRESGEQYF. In DNA, the CDR3 is TGTGCCAGCAGGTTGCGGGAGTCTGGTGAGCAGTACTTC.

This clone was observed a single time. The chain recombines TRBV29-1 with TRBJ1-2; the D gene is possibly TRBD1 (6 bases). V was trimmed by 3 bases and J by 7 bases, leaving 18 bases between them. Germline-derived CDR1 and CDR2 are SQVTM and ANQGSEA. The CDR3 totals 14 residues. The CDR3 spells CSVESRGGLGGYTF. The CDR3 coding sequence is TGCAGCGTTGAGTCGAGGGGGGGATTGGGTGGCTACACCTTC. Drawing the rest from reference TRBV29-1 and TRBJ1-2, the complete variable domain is SAVISQKPSRDICQRGTSLTIQCQVDSQVTMMFWYRQQPGQSLTLIATANQGSEATYESGFVIDKFPISRPNLTFSTLTVSNMSPEDSSIYLCSVESRGGLGGYTFGSGTRLTVV.

The chain has TRBV7-8 and TRBJ2-2, with TRBD1 identical over 9 bases. Germline V gives CDR1 SGHVS, CDR2 FQNEAQ. There are 14 residues in the CDR3. Trimming at V came to 7 bases and at J to 7 bases, leaving 7 bases not matched to a gene. CDR3 DNA: TGTGCCAGCAACAGGGGGCGCGAAGGCGGGGAGCTGTTTTTT. This codes for CASNRGREGGELFF.

The V gene is TRBV7-9, the J gene TRBJ2-3; 8 nucleotides agree with TRBD2. V trimming: 1 base; J trimming: 4 bases; junction bases outside the gene matches: 4. The length of the CDR3 is 15 residues. Per germline, CDR1 SEHNR and CDR2 FQNEAQ (reference sequence). CDR3 DNA: TGTGCCAGCAGCTTAGTTGGGCGGGGGGCAGATACGCAGTATTTT. It is translated as CASSLVGRGADTQYF.

The chain's CDR3 is CASSLRDEQFF. The CDR3, as DNA: TGTGCCAGCAGCCTGCGGGATGAGCAGTTCTTC. The gene calls are TRBV11-3 and TRBJ2-1; D possibly corresponds to TRBD2 (5 bases). Trimming shortened V by 5 bases and J by 8 bases, and 7 bases separated the two germline ends. This CDR3 is 11 amino acids long. The germline V gene has CDR1 SGHNT and CDR2 YENEEA.

J is TRBJ1-1 and V is TRBV6-1; D ambiguous. V gave up 6 bases and J gave up 0 bases, with 14 bases separating them. The CDR3 covers 15 residues. The germline V gene has CDR1 MNHNS and CDR2 SASEGT. CDR3 protein: CASRVLEKLNTEAFF. The CDR3 DNA follows: TGTGCCAGCAGGGTCCTCGAGAAATTGAACACTGAAGCTTTCTTT.

The J gene is TRBJ2-3, the V gene TRBV14; 7 bases line up with TRBD2. The V gene end was trimmed by 4 bases and the J gene end by 0 bases; junction bases not matched to a gene: 13. This CDR3 contains 18 residues. Germline CDR1 and CDR2: SGHDN and FVKESK. CDR3 DNA sequence: TGTGCCAGCAGCCCCCGTCGCGGCAGCGGGGCGAGCACAGATACGCAGTATTTT. It is translated as CASSPRRGSGASTDTQYF.

The sample holds one count of this clone. The chain employs TRBV18 and TRBJ2-5; no clear D. The V gene lost 0 bases and the J gene lost 5 bases, with 4 bases spanning the gap. The CDR3 runs 12 residues. Germline V CDR1 and CDR2: KGHSH, LQKENI. The CDR3 reads CASSPPAETQYF. The CDR3 DNA is TGTGCCAGCTCACCACCGGCCGAGACCCAGTACTTC.

This clone was observed once. The genes are TRBV14 and TRBJ1-4, with 7 bases that match TRBD1. Germline CDR1 reads SGHDN; CDR2 reads FVKESK. The CDR3 runs to 16 residues. J gave up 6 bases and V 0 bases, and 7 bases lay outside the gene matches. CDR3 nucleotide sequence: TGTGCCAGCAGCCAAGACGGGGCAGGGGGGTATGAAAAACTGTTTTTT. The encoded protein is CASSQDGAGGYEKLFF.